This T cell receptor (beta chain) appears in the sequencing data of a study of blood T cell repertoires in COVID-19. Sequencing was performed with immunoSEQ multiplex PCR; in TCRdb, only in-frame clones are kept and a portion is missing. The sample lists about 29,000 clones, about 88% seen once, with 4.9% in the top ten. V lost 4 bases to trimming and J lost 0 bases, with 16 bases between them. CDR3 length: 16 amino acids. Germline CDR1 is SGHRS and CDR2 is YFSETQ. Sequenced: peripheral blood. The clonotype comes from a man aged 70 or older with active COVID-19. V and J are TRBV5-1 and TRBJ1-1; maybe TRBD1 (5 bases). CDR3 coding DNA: TGCGCCAGCAGCCGACTGGGGGGAGGTTTGAACACTGAAGCTTTCTTT. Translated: CASSRLGGGLNTEAFF.